This T cell receptor (beta chain) was sequenced for a study of cytomegalovirus exposure and HLA in healthy donors. The study, taken as a whole, reports: Rarity held for most TCR sequences, but there were some public TCRs that occurred in many donors.

J lost 8 bases, V lost 1 base, and 5 bases had no gene match. CDR3 length equals 14 residues. Per germline, CDR1 SGHAT and CDR2 FQNNGV. Primers included in the PCR were 60 Vbeta and 13 Jbeta primers. The data were produced by immunoSEQ multiplex PCR, yet TCRdb's version contains in-frame clones alone and is incomplete. The sample has 57,000 or so clones; approximately 72% are singletons. With regard to this clone: The antigen remains undetermined.

The chain uses TRBV11-2 and TRBJ2-1, with 7 bases lining up with TRBD2. This TCR came from a man aged 50-59 years in good health and CMV-seropositive. The source material was PBMCs. The CDR3 nucleotides are TGTGCCAGCAGCTTAGCGGGGACTATCCATGAGCAGTTCTTC. As protein: CASSLAGTIHEQFF.